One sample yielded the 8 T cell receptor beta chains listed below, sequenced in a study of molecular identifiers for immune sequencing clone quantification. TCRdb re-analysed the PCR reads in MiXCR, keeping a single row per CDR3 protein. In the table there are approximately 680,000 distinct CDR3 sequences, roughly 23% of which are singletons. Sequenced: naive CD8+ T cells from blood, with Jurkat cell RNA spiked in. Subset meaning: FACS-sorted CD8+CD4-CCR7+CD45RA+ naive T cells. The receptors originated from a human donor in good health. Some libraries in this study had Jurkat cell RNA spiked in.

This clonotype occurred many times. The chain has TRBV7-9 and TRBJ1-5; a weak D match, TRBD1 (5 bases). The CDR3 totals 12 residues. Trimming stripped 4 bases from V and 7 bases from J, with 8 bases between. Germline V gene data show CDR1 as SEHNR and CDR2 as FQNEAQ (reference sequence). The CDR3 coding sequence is TGTGCCAGCAGCTCCGAGGGGCAGCCCCAGCATTTT. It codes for CASSSEGQPQHF.

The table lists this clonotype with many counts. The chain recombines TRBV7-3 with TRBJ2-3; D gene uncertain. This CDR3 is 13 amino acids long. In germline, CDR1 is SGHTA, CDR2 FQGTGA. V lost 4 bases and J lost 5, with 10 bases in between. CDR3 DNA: TGTGCCAGCAGCTCTATCGCGCAAGATACGCAGTATTTT. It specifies CASSSIAQDTQYF.

The DNA of the CDR3 is TGTGCCAGCGCTCAACTAGCGGGGGGAGACAATGAGCAGTTCTTC. Translating it yields CASAQLAGGDNEQFF. V and J are TRBV3-1 and TRBJ2-1, with TRBD2 matching 12 bases. Trimming took 8 bases from V and 5 from J; bases not matched to a gene: 7. The length of the CDR3 is 15 residues. Germline loops: CDR1 LGHDT, CDR2 YNNKEL (reference sequence).

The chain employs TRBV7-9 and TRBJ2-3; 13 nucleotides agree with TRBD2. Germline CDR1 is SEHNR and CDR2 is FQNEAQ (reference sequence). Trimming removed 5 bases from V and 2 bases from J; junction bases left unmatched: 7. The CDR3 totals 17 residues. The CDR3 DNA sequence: TGTGCCAGCAGCACTTTACTAGCGGGGGGGCTCACAGATACGCAGTATTTT. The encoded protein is CASSTLLAGGLTDTQYF.

In DNA form, the CDR3 reads TGTGCCAGCACCGCGCCGAGGGGAGAAGTGCACACCGGGGAGCTGTTTTTT. Protein: CASTAPRGEVHTGELFF. This chain connects TRBV7-9 to TRBJ2-2, with D perhaps being TRBD1 or TRBD2 (5 bases each). The germline gives CDR1 SEHNR, CDR2 FQNEAQ (reference sequence). The V and J ends lost 7 bases and 3 bases respectively, with 21 bases between them. The CDR3 covers 17 residues. Filled out from reference TRBV7-9 and TRBJ2-2, the complete variable domain reads DTGVSQNPRHKITKRGQNVTFRCDPISEHNRLYWYRQTLGQGPEFLTYFQNEAQLEKSRLLSDRFSAERPKGSFSTLEIQRTEQGDSAMYLCASTAPRGEVHTGELFFGEGSRLTVL.

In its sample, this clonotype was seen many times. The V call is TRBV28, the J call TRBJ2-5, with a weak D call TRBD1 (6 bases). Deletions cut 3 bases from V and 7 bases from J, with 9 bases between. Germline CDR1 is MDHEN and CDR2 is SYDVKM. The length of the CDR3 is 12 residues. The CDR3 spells CASSFTGRTQYF. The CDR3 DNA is TGTGCCAGCAGTTTTACAGGGCGGACCCAGTACTTC.

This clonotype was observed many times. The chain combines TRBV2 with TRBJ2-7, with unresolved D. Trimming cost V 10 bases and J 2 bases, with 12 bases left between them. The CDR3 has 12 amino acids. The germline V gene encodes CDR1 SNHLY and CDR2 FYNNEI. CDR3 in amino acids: CATSTSTYEQYF. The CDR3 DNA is TGTGCCACCTCGACATCCACCTACGAGCAGTACTTC. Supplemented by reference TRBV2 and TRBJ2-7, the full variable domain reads EPEVTQTPSHQVTQMGQEVILRCVPISNHLYFYWYRQILGQKVEFLVSFYNNEISEKSEIFDDQFSVERPDGSNFTLKIRSTKLEDSAMYFCATSTSTYEQYFGPGTRLTVT.

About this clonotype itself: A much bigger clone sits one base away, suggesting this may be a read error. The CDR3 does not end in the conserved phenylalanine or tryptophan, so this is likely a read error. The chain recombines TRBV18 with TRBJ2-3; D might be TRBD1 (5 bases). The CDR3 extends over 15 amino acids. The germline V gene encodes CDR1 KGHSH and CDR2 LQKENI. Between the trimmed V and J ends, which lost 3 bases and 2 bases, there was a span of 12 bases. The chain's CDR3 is CASSPAPRDTDTQYY. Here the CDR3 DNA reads TGTGCCAGCTCACCGGCACCCAGGGACACAGATACGCAGTATTAT.